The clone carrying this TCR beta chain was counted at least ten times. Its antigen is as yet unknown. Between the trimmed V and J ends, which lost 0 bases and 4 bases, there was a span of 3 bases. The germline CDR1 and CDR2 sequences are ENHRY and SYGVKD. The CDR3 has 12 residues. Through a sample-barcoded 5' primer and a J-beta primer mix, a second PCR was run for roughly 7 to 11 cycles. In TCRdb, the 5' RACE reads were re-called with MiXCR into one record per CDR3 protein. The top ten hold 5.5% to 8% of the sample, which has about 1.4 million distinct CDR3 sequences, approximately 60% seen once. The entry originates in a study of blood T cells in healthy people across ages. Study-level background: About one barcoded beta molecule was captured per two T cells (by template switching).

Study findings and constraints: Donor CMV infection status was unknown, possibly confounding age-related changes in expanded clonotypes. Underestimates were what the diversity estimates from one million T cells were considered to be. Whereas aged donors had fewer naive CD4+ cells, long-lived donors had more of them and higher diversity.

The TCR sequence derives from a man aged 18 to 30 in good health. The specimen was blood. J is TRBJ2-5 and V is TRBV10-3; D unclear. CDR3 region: CAISESSETQYF. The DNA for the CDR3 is TGTGCCATCAGTGAGTCGTCAGAGACCCAGTACTTC.